Listed below are T cell receptor beta chains from one sample, sequenced in a study of T cell responses to AZD1222 COVID-19 vaccine. Sequencing used immunoSEQ multiplex PCR; TCRdb keeps in-frame clones, though not all of them. The sample has about 150,000 clones; about nine tenths are singletons. Sequenced material: peripheral blood, taken 28 days after the second AZD1222 dose. The origin of the receptors is an adult who received the AZD1222 COVID-19 vaccine. The CDR3 runs from the conserved cysteine through the conserved F or W. A D gene is named only where the DNA matches it firmly. Size tells how often a clone was seen (once, few, many) or the class of an expanded clone, and some rows leave it out.

V	D	size	J	length	CDR3	DNA
TRBV6-5	.	.	TRBJ1-3	15	CASRAGAISGNTIYF	TGTGCCAGCCGCGCTGGGGCTATCTCTGGAAACACCATATATTTT
TRBV11-2	.	.	TRBJ1-1	14	CASSFYSRGTEAFF	TGTGCCAGCAGCTTCTACTCCCGGGGAACTGAAGCTTTCTTT
TRBV11-2	TRBD1	.	TRBJ2-1	14	CASSLYRGNNEQFF	TGTGCCAGCAGCTTATACAGGGGGAACAATGAGCAGTTCTTC
TRBV19	TRBD2	.	TRBJ2-7	16	CASSRWGAGAVDEQYF	TGTGCCAGTAGTCGGTGGGGAGCGGGAGCGGTCGACGAGCAGTACTTC
TRBV18	TRBD1	.	TRBJ1-3	16	CASSPPKGATGNTIYF	TGTGCCAGCTCACCACCTAAGGGGGCCACTGGAAACACCATATATTTT
TRBV5-6	.	.	TRBJ1-6	15	CASRLTGTDPSPLHF	TGTGCCAGCCGACTAACCGGGACGGATCCCTCACCCCTCCACTTT
TRBV6-1	.	.	TRBJ2-3	11	CASSEALGRYF	TGTGCCAGCAGTGAAGCGCTGGGGCGATATTTT
TRBV5-6	.	.	TRBJ2-7	15	CASSPTPSPDYEQYF	TGTGCCAGCAGCCCGACGCCCAGCCCCGACTACGAGCAGTACTTC
TRBV5-1	TRBD1	.	TRBJ2-5	18	CASSWGLRTGQGGETQYF	TGCGCCAGCAGCTGGGGCCTCAGGACGGGACAGGGAGGAGAGACCCAGTACTTC
TRBV19	TRBD1	.	TRBJ2-3	14	CASRRTGFTDTQYF	TGTGCCAGTAGGAGGACAGGGTTCACAGATACGCAGTATTTT
TRBV24-1	.	.	TRBJ2-5	16	CATSDTRQAPQETQYF	TGTGCCACCAGTGATACAAGACAGGCTCCTCAAGAGACCCAGTACTTC
TRBV21-1	.	.	TRBJ1-4	14	CAGPDWALWEKLFF	TGTGCCGGCCCCGACTGGGCTCTTTGGGAAAAACTGTTTTTT
TRBV4-2	TRBD2	few	TRBJ2-1	14	CASSPGLGNNEQFF	TGTGCCAGCAGCCCAGGACTAGGGAACAATGAGCAGTTCTTC
TRBV20-1	.	few	TRBJ1-2	11	CSASDNYGYTF	TGCAGTGCTAGCGATAACTATGGCTACACCTTC
TRBV5-6	TRBD1	.	TRBJ2-7	14	CASSWGDREDEQYF	TGTGCCAGCAGCTGGGGGGACAGGGAGGACGAGCAGTACTTC
TRBV7-6	.	.	TRBJ2-7	15	CASSESFGQLYEQYF	TGTGCCAGCAGCGAATCGTTCGGACAGCTCTACGAGCAGTACTTC
TRBV5-4	.	.	TRBJ1-2	14	CASSLVGGYYGYTF	TGTGCCAGCAGCTTGGTAGGGGGGTACTATGGCTACACCTTC
TRBV14	TRBD1	.	TRBJ1-2	18	CASSQVVRGRSANYGYTF	TGTGCCAGCAGCCAAGTCGTGAGGGGGCGGTCTGCTAACTATGGCTACACCTTC
TRBV7-7	.	.	TRBJ2-1	16	CASTKRGASSYNEQFF	TGTGCTAGCACTAAAAGGGGTGCAAGCTCCTACAATGAGCAGTTCTTC
TRBV4-2	.	many	TRBJ2-7	16	CASSPNGGPSSYEQYF	TGTGCCAGCAGCCCGAACGGGGGTCCGAGCTCCTACGAGCAGTACTTC
TRBV6-2/TRBV6-3	.	.	TRBJ2-7	13	CASSYYRSYEQYF	TGTGCCAGCAGTTACTACAGATCCTACGAGCAGTACTTC
TRBV25-1	TRBD1	.	TRBJ1-1	15	CASSVSGQGATEAFF	TGTGCCAGCAGTGTATCGGGACAGGGGGCAACTGAAGCTTTCTTT
TRBV7-9	.	once	TRBJ1-2	13	CASSLSEGEGYTF	TGTGCCAGCAGCCTTTCCGAGGGGGAGGGCTACACCTTC
TRBV5-8	.	.	TRBJ2-3	14	CASSGVFYTDTQYF	TGTGCCAGCAGCGGGGTCTTCTACACAGATACGCAGTATTTT
TRBV6-5	TRBD2	.	TRBJ2-7	14	CASSPQREPYEQYF	TGTGCCAGCAGTCCCCAGCGGGAACCATACGAGCAGTACTTC
TRBV7-2	TRBD2	.	TRBJ2-3	17	CASSLVGLAGGPDTQYF	TGTGCCAGCAGCTTAGTGGGACTAGCGGGAGGTCCAGATACGCAGTATTTT
TRBV5-1	.	.	TRBJ1-1	14	CASSLETPALEAFF	TGCGCCAGCAGCTTGGAGACTCCAGCCCTAGAAGCTTTCTTT
TRBV5-1	TRBD2	once	TRBJ2-5	15	CASSLGLAAPGTQYF	TGCGCCAGCAGCCTGGGACTAGCGGCGCCGGGGACCCAGTACTTC
TRBV2	TRBD1	.	TRBJ2-5	14	CAGRDRGGQETQYF	TGTGCCGGCCGGGACAGGGGGGGCCAAGAGACCCAGTACTTC
TRBV6-5	TRBD2	.	TRBJ2-2	15	CASRLAGLNTGELFF	TGTGCCAGCAGGCTAGCGGGCCTCAACACCGGGGAGCTGTTTTTT
TRBV5-6	TRBD2	.	TRBJ2-2	14	CASSSGTSYGELFF	TGTGCCAGCAGCTCCGGGACTAGCTACGGGGAGCTGTTTTTT
TRBV27	.	.	TRBJ1-1	20	CASSFLAPERPPYLNTEAFF	TGTGCCAGCAGTTTCCTCGCCCCAGAGAGGCCGCCTTACTTGAACACTGAAGCTTTCTTT
TRBV25-1	.	.	TRBJ1-4	14	CASARPGTNEKLFF	TGTGCCAGCGCTCGCCCGGGAACTAATGAAAAACTGTTTTTT
TRBV11-2	.	.	TRBJ2-7	15	CASSSLMGQNYEQYF	TGTGCCAGCAGCTCCCTTATGGGTCAGAACTACGAGCAGTACTTC
TRBV18	TRBD1	.	TRBJ1-2	14	CASSPRTGSDGYTF	TGTGCCAGCTCCCCAAGGACAGGTAGCGATGGCTACACCTTC
TRBV10-2	TRBD1	.	TRBJ1-4	16	CASWGTDFATNEKLFF	TGCGCCAGCTGGGGGACAGACTTTGCAACTAATGAAAAACTGTTTTTT
TRBV15	.	.	TRBJ1-2	15	CATSPDSWNNYGYTF	TGTGCCACCAGCCCCGACAGTTGGAACAACTATGGCTACACCTTC
TRBV9	.	.	TRBJ1-5	13	CASSPDSNQPQHF	TGTGCCAGCAGCCCCGACAGCAATCAGCCCCAGCATTTT
TRBV5-1	.	.	TRBJ2-7	15	CASSLGGDRIYEQYF	TGCGCCAGCAGCTTGGGTGGTGACAGGATCTACGAGCAGTACTTC
TRBV4-1	.	.	TRBJ2-7	15	CASSQLQTGSGEQYF	TGCGCCAGCAGCCAACTCCAAACAGGGTCAGGTGAGCAGTACTTC
TRBV9	.	.	TRBJ1-3	15	CASSTGRYSGNTIYF	TGTGCCAGCAGCACGGGACGGTACTCTGGAAACACCATATATTTT
TRBV9	.	.	TRBJ1-2	16	CASSPQRPGGNYGYTF	TGTGCCAGCAGCCCACAAAGGCCGGGAGGTAACTATGGCTACACCTTC
TRBV5-4	.	.	TRBJ1-1	17	CASSFDGPGSMWTEAFF	TGTGCCAGCAGCTTCGACGGGCCTGGAAGTATGTGGACTGAAGCTTTCTTT
TRBV6-5	TRBD2	few	TRBJ2-2	12	CAAQRGTGELFF	TGTGCCGCTCAGCGGGGAACCGGGGAGCTGTTTTTT
TRBV19	.	.	TRBJ1-2	13	CASSRTAKDGYTF	TGTGCCAGTAGTAGGACAGCTAAGGATGGCTACACCTTC
TRBV11-1	.	.	TRBJ2-1	14	CASSSPASYNEQFF	TGTGCCAGCAGCTCCCCGGCGTCCTACAATGAGCAGTTCTTC
TRBV5-1	TRBD2	.	TRBJ2-3	17	CASSPPPAGGPTDTQYF	TGCGCCAGCAGCCCCCCCCCGGCGGGGGGGCCCACAGATACGCAGTATTTT
TRBV6-4	TRBD2	.	TRBJ2-3	17	CASSDARTSGNTDTQYF	TGTGCCAGCAGTGACGCGCGGACTAGCGGAAACACAGATACGCAGTATTTT
TRBV11-1	TRBD1	.	TRBJ1-1	16	CASSSPYRDRGYEAFF	TGTGCCAGCAGCTCCCCCTACCGGGACAGGGGATATGAAGCTTTCTTT
TRBV11-2	TRBD2	.	TRBJ2-7	17	CASRPSGLAGGSGKQYF	TGTGCCAGCAGGCCCTCAGGACTAGCGGGAGGGTCAGGGAAGCAGTACTTC
TRBV19	.	.	TRBJ1-1	14	CASRFAWRNTEAFF	TGTGCCAGTAGGTTTGCCTGGCGCAACACTGAAGCTTTCTTT